A selection of T cell receptor beta chains follows, all from one sample in a study of graft-versus-host responses after intestinal transplantation. The protocol was immunoSEQ multiplex PCR, while the TCRdb copy is restricted to in-frame clones and leaves out a portion. The sample consists of 13,000 to 15,000 clones, around a third of them appearing once. Sequenced here: alloreactive CD4+ T cells from a mixed lymphocyte reaction culture, sampled before intestinal transplant. The receptors stem from a human patient who received an intestinal transplant. CDR3s include the opening cysteine and the closing phenylalanine or tryptophan. The D gene is left open where the match is weak. Some rows have no size entry. The others give once, few or many, or a class for an expanded clone.

size,D,V,J,DNA,CDR3
-,TRBD2,TRBV4-1,TRBJ2-7,TGCGCCAGCAGCCAGTATCCCCGACTAGCGGGAGGAGGCGAGCAGTACTTC,CASSQYPRLAGGGEQYF
once,TRBD2,TRBV10-1,TRBJ2-3,TGCGCCAGCACCCAAGGACTAGCGGGAGCACCAGATACGCAGTATTTT,CASTQGLAGAPDTQYF
-,TRBD1,TRBV18,TRBJ2-7,TGTGCCAGCTTTGACAGGGGGTTTGGCGAGCAGTACTTC,CASFDRGFGEQYF
-,-,TRBV6-9,TRBJ1-2,TGTGCCAGCAGTTACCGGGGAGCGGGCTACACCTTC,CASSYRGAGYTF
few,-,TRBV6-5,TRBJ2-7,TGTGCCAGCAGTTCTCAAGCTCTAGGCATCTCTTACGAGCAGTACTTC,CASSSQALGISYEQYF
-,-,TRBV2,TRBJ1-4,TGTGCCAGCAGACGGGAAAATGAAAAACTGTTTTTT,CASRRENEKLFF
few,-,TRBV7-2,TRBJ1-5,TGTGCCAGCAGCTTAGGGGGGAGGGGGCAGCCCCAGCATTTT,CASSLGGRGQPQHF
medium-sized,-,TRBV2,TRBJ2-2,TGTGCCAGCCACTATACTAGAAACACCGGGGAGCTGTTTTTT,CASHYTRNTGELFF
once,-,TRBV9,TRBJ2-3,TGTGCCAGCAGCGTAGTTGGGGATACGCAGTATTTT,CASSVVGDTQYF
-,-,TRBV19,TRBJ1-1,TGTGCCAGTAGTATAGATCTTTCGCTCTCGGAGGGAAGAGACACTGAAGCTTTCTTT,CASSIDLSLSEGRDTEAFF
-,-,TRBV5-1,TRBJ1-1,TGCGCCAGCAGCTTTCGTAGCGGCCAGAGCACTGAAGCTTTCTTT,CASSFRSGQSTEAFF
-,-,TRBV5-1,TRBJ2-7,TGCGCCAGCAGCTTGAGTGGCGGAGCCTACGAGCAGTACTTC,CASSLSGGAYEQYF
-,-,TRBV5-4,TRBJ1-5,TGTGCCAGCAGCTTGGCCCCGAATCTACAGCCCCAGCATTTT,CASSLAPNLQPQHF
few,TRBD2,TRBV5-1,TRBJ2-1,TGCGCCAGCAGCTTGGATTTCCTAGCGGGGTACAATGAGCAGTTCTTC,CASSLDFLAGYNEQFF
few,-,TRBV30,TRBJ1-5,TGTGCCTGGGGGCAGAATCAGCCCCAGCATTTT,CAWGQNQPQHF
-,-,TRBV21-1,TRBJ2-7,TGTGCCAGCAGGTGCGGTTTAGCTACACGTGTAGACGAGCAGTACTTC,CASRCGLATRVDEQYF
-,TRBD1,TRBV7-9,TRBJ2-7,TGTGCCAGCAGCCTAGGGACAGGCTATTACGAGCAGTACTTC,CASSLGTGYYEQYF
-,TRBD2,TRBV18,TRBJ2-2,TGTGCCAGCTCACCACGGCTAGCGGGAGTATCCCTAGATGACACCGGGGAGCTGTTTTTT,CASSPRLAGVSLDDTGELFF
few,-,TRBV21-1,TRBJ2-1,TGTGCCAGCAGCATAAATAGCGGTTACTCTCCCGGGGGTGAGCAGTTCTTC,CASSINSGYSPGGEQFF
medium-sized,-,TRBV11-2,TRBJ1-1,TGTGCCAGCAGCCTAAGGTCGAACACTGAAGCTTTCTTT,CASSLRSNTEAFF
-,-,TRBV30,TRBJ1-6,TGTGCCTGGAGTGTGGGCCGGACTTCCTCCTATAATTCACCCCTCCACTTT,CAWSVGRTSSYNSPLHF
-,TRBD2,TRBV5-1,TRBJ2-7,TGCGCCAGCAGCTCTTCAGCGGGAGGGCCGGGAGAGCAGTACTTC,CASSSSAGGPGEQYF
-,-,TRBV5-1,TRBJ2-3,TGCGCCAGCAGCTTGGGGGGCACAGATACGCAGTATTTT,CASSLGGTDTQYF
few,TRBD2,TRBV6-5,TRBJ2-2,TGTGCCAGCAGAGGGACTAGCCCGAACACCGGGGAGCTGTTTTTT,CASRGTSPNTGELFF
few,-,TRBV9,TRBJ2-6,TGTGCCAGCAGCGAGAGAGGGGGTGCGGGGGCCAACGTCCTGACTTTC,CASSERGGAGANVLTF
-,-,TRBV27,TRBJ2-1,TGTGCCAGCAGTTTATCGACATGGCAGGGGCCCTTGAATGAGCAGTTCTTC,CASSLSTWQGPLNEQFF
-,TRBD1,TRBV10-2,TRBJ2-4,TGCGCCATTTTGGACAGGGCACAAAACATTCAGTACTTC,CAILDRAQNIQYF
-,-,TRBV19,TRBJ2-1,TGTGCCAGTAGTATAGGACGCCAGAACGGTTACAATGAGCAGTTCTTC,CASSIGRQNGYNEQFF
-,TRBD2,TRBV6-5,TRBJ2-7,TGTGCCAGCAGTCGAGGACTAGCGGGAGGGCGAGAGCAGTACTTC,CASSRGLAGGREQYF